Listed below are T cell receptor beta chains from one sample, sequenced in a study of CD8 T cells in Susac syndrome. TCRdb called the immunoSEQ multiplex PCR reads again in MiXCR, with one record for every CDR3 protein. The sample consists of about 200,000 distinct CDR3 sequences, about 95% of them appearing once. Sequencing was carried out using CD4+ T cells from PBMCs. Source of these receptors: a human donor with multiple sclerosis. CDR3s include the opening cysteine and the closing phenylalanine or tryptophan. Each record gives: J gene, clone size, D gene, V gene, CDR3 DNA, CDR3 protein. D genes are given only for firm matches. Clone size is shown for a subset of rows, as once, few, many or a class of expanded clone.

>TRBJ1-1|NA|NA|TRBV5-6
TGTGCCAGCAGGGGGAACACTGAAGCTTTCTTT
CASRGNTEAFF
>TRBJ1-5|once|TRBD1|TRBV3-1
TGTGCCAGCAGCCACTCCCGGCAGGGACAGTTTCAGCCCCAGCATTTT
CASSHSRQGQFQPQHF
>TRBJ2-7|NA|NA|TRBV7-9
TGTGCCAGCAGCTTGGGCAGGGCCTACGAGCAGTACTTC
CASSLGRAYEQYF
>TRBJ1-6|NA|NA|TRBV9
TGTGCCAGCAGCGCGGTACAGGGACCCCTCCACTTT
CASSAVQGPLHF
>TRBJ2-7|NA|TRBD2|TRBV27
TGTGCCAGCAGTTTATCGGGGACTAGCGTTGAGCAGTACTTC
CASSLSGTSVEQYF
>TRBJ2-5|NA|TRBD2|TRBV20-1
TGCAGTGCGGTCAGCGGGGGGAAATTGGAGACCCAGTACTTC
CSAVSGGKLETQYF
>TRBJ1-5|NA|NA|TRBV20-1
TGCAGTGCTAGTGTCCAGGCGGATCAGCCCCAGCATTTT
CSASVQADQPQHF
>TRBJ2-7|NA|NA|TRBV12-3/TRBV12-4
TGTGCCAGCAGTTTGGGGGATCCAAGATCCTACGAGCAGTACTTC
CASSLGDPRSYEQYF
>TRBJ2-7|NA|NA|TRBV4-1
TGCGCCAGCAGCCAAGGAGGCGGCGGACAAATAATGGAGCAGTACTTC
CASSQGGGGQIMEQYF
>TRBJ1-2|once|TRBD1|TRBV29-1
TGCAGCGTGGTTCGACAGGGATCGGGGCGTGACTATGGCTACACCTTC
CSVVRQGSGRDYGYTF
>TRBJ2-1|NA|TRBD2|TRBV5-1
TGCGCCAGCAGCGAACGAGCGGGACCGGCAAATGAGCAGTTCTTC
CASSERAGPANEQFF
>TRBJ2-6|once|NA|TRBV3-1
TGTGCCAGCAGCCCTACTGCTGGGAGAACCTCTGGGGCCAACGTCCTGACTTTC
CASSPTAGRTSGANVLTF
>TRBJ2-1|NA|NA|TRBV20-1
TGCAGTGCTGTATACAATGAGCAGTTCTTC
CSAVYNEQFF
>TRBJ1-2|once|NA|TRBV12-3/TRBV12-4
TGTGCCAGCACCGGGTCCGCTTATGGCTACACCTTC
CASTGSAYGYTF
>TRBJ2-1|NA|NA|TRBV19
TGTGCCAGTAGTCCTACCGGGGGTTGGACCTACAATGAGCAGTTCTTC
CASSPTGGWTYNEQFF
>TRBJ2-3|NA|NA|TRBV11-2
TGTGCCAGCAGACGCGCTAGCTCAGATAGCACAGATACGCAGTATTTT
CASRRASSDSTDTQYF
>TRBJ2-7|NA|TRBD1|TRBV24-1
TGTGCCACCAGTGCTGGGTCCGGGACAGCGGATTACGAGCAGTACTTC
CATSAGSGTADYEQYF
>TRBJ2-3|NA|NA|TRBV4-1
TGCGCCAGCAGCGGACTGGGAGATACGCAGTATTTT
CASSGLGDTQYF
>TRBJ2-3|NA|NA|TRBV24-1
TGTGCCACCAGTGCCACGGGGCGGGGAATAGCAGATACGCAGTATTTT
CATSATGRGIADTQYF
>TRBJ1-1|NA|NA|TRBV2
TGTGCCAGCGGTTTCGACACTGAAGCTTTCTTT
CASGFDTEAFF
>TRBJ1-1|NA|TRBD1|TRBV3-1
TGTGCCAGCAGCCAAGTTGCAGGGGGCACTGAAGCTTTCTTT
CASSQVAGGTEAFF
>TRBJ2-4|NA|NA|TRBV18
TGTGCCAGCTCACCGAACCAAAACATTCAGTACTTC
CASSPNQNIQYF
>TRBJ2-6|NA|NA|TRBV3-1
TGTGCCAGCAGCCCTCTCCTGATTGGGGCCAACGTCCTGACTTTC
CASSPLLIGANVLTF
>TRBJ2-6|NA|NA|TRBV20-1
TGCAGTGCTGGCAGGGACTCTGGGGCCAACGTCCTGACTTTC
CSAGRDSGANVLTF